A single sample gave rise to the 3 T cell receptor beta chains below, sequenced in a study of lymphopenia after photon versus proton radiotherapy. TCRdb's copy holds only in-frame clones and misses some; the assay was immunoSEQ multiplex PCR. The repertoire has tens of thousands of clones, around 89% of them found once; the top ten carry more than 9.5%. This specimen was peripheral blood, taken from a patient treated with proton-based radiotherapy. The receptors derive from an elderly man with esophageal cancer.

The J gene is TRBJ2-1, the V gene TRBV29-1; no clear D gene. V dropped 1 base and J dropped 0 bases, with 16 bases sitting between them. The germline CDR1 and CDR2 sequences are SQVTM and ANQGSEA. The CDR3 is made up of 17 amino acids. The CDR3 spells CSVEGTEATPSYNEQFF. In nucleotides, the CDR3 is TGCAGCGTTGAAGGGACGGAAGCAACCCCCTCCTACAATGAGCAGTTCTTC.

V gene TRBV29-1 combines with J gene TRBJ2-3; D is ambiguous. This CDR3 comprises 12 residues. The germline V and J ends were trimmed by 0 bases and 2 bases, with 3 bases remaining between them. Germline CDR1 SQVTM, CDR2 ANQGSEA. The DNA for the CDR3 is TGCAGCGTTGAAGATTTCACAGATACGCAGTATTTT. Its translation: CSVEDFTDTQYF.

V usage is TRBV6-1 and J usage is TRBJ2-7; D might be TRBD2 (5 bases). From germline, CDR1 is MNHNS and CDR2 SASEGT. V lost 0 bases, J lost 5 bases, and 8 bases lay in between. CDR3 length: 13 amino acids. The CDR3: CASSEAGGHEQYF. CDR3 nucleotides: TGTGCCAGCAGTGAAGCAGGCGGGCACGAGCAGTACTTC.